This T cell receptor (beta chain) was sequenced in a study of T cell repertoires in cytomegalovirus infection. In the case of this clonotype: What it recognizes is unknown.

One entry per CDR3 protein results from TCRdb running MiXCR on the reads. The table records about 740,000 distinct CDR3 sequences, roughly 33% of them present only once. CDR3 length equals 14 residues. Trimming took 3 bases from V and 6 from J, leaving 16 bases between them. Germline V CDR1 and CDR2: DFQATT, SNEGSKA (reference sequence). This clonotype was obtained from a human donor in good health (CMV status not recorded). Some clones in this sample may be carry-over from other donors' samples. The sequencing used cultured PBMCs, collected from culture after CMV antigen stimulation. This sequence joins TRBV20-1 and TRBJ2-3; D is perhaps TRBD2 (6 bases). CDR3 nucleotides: TGCAGTGCTAGGGAGTGGCGGGATAGGGATACGCAGTATTTT. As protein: CSAREWRDRDTQYF.